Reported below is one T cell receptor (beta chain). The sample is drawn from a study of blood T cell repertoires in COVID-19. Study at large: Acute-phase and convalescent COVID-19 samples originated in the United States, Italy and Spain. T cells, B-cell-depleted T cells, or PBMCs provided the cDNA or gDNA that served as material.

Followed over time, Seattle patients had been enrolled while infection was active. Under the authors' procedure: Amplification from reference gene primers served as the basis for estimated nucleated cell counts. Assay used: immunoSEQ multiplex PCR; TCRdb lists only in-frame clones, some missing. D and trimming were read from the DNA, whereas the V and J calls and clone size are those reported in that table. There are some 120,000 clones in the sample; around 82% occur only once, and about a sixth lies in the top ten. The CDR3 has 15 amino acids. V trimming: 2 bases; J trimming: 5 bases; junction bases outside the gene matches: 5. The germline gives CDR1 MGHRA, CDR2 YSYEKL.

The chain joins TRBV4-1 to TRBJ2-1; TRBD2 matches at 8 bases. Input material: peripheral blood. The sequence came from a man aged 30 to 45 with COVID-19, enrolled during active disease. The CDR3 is CASSQLAGLNNEQFF. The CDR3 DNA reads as TGCGCCAGCAGCCAACTAGCGGGCCTAAACAATGAGCAGTTCTTC.